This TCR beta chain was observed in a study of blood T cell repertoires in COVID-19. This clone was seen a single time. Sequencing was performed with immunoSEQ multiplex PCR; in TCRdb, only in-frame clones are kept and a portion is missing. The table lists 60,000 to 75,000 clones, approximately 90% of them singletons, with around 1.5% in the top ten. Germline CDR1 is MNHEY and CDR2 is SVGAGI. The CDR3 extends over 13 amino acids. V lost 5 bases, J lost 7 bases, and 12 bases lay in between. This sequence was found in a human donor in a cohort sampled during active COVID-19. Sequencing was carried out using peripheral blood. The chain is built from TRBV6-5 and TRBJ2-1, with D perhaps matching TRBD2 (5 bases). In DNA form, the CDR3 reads TGTGCCAGCAGTACGGTACTAGTGAATGAGCAGTTCTTC. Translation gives CASSTVLVNEQFF.